The present T cell receptor (beta chain) was sequenced within a study of cytomegalovirus exposure and HLA in healthy donors. It was with 60 Vbeta and 13 Jbeta primers that the PCR ran. The data were produced by immunoSEQ multiplex PCR, yet TCRdb's version contains in-frame clones alone and is incomplete. Of more than 150,000 clones listed, about 90% are singletons. As for this clone: Its cognate antigen is unknown.

Study-level results: In a later analysis, donors in an Asian-associated ancestry cluster reportedly had fewer N-insertions in productive TCRs than the cohort mean. A later analysis found that most CMV-associated TCR beta chains appeared HLA-restricted. Whilst most TCR sequences proved rare, a subset of public TCRs occurred across many donors. Some V segments, including TRBV6-2 and TRBV6-3, were excluded as indistinguishable.

Germline CDR1 SGHTA, CDR2 FQGNSA. CDR3 size: 16 residues. Trimming stripped 1 base from V and 3 bases from J, with 16 bases between. The J gene is TRBJ2-7, the V gene TRBV7-2, with D possibly being TRBD2 (5 bases). The sequence was obtained from a girl less than two years old in good health and CMV-seronegative. The sample was PBMCs. The CDR3 spells CASSLGEGGLCYEQYF. The CDR3 bases are TGTGCCAGCAGCTTAGGCGAGGGTGGTCTTTGCTACGAGCAGTACTTC. Based on the CDR3 plus reference TRBV7-2 and TRBJ2-7, the full variable domain is GAGVSQSPSNKVTEKGKDVELRCDPISGHTALYWYRQSLGQGLEFLIYFQGNSAPDKSGLPSDRFSAERTGGSVSTLTIQRTQQEDSAVYLCASSLGEGGLCYEQYFGPGTRLTVT.